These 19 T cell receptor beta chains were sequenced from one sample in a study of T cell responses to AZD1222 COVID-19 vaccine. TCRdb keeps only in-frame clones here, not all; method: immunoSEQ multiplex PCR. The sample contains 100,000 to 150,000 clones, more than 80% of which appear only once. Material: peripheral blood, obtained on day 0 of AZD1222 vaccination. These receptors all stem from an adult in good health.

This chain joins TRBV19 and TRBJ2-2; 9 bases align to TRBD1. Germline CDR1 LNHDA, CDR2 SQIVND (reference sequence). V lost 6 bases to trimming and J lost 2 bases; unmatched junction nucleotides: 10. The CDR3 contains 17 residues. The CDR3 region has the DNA TGTGCCAGTAGGGACAGGGGATCATCTCGCAACACCGGGGAGCTGTTTTTT. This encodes CASRDRGSSRNTGELFF.

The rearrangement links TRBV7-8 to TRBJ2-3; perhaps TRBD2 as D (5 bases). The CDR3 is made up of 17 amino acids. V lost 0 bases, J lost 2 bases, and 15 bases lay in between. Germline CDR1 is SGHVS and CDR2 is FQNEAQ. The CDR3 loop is CASSLASWERITDTQYF. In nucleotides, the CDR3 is TGTGCCAGCAGCTTAGCGAGCTGGGAGCGGATCACAGATACGCAGTATTTT.

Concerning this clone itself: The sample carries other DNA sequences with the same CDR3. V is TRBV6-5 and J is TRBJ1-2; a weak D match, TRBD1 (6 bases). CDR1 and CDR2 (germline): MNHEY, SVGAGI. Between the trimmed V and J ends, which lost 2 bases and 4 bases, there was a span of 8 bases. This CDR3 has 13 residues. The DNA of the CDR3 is TGTGCCAGCAGTTACGGACAGTCCTATGGCTACACCTTC. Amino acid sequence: CASSYGQSYGYTF.

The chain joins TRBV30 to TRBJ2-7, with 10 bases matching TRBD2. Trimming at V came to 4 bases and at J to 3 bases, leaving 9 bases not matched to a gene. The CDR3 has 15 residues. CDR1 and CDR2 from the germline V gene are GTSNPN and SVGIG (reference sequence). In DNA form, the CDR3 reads TGTGCCTGGAAAGGTGCTAGCGGGAGCTTCTACGAGCAGTACTTC. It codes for CAWKGASGSFYEQYF. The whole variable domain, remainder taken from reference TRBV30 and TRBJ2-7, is SQTIHQWPATLVQPVGSPLSLECTVEGTSNPNLYWYRQAAGRGLQLLFYSVGIGQISSEVPQNLSASRPQDRQFILSSKKLLLSDSGFYLCAWKGASGSFYEQYFGPGTRLTVT.

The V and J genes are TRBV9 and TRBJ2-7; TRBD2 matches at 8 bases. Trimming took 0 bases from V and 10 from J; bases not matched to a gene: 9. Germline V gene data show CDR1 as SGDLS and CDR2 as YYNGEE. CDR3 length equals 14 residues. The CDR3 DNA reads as TGTGCCAGCAGCGTAGGATCGACTAGCGCCCATCAGTACTTC. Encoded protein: CASSVGSTSAHQYF. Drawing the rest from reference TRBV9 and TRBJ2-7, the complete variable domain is DSGVTQTPKHLITATGQRVTLRCSPRSGDLSVYWYQQSLDQGLQFLIQYYNGEERAKGNILERFSAQQFPDLHSELNLSSLELGDSALYFCASSVGSTSAHQYFGPGTRLTVT.

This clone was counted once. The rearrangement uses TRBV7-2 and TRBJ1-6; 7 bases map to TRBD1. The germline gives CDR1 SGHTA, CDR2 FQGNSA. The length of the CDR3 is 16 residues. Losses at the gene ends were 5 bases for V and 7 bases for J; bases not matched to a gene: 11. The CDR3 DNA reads TGTGCCAGCAGCCTAAGAACAGGGGCGGGGAATTCACCCCTCCACTTT. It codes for CASSLRTGAGNSPLHF.

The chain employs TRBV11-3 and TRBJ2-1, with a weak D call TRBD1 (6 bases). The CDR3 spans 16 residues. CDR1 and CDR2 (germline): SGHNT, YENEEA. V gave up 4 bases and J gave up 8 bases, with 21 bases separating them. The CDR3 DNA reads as TGTGCCAGCAGCTATCAGTGGGACAACTGGGGCGATGAGCAGTTCTTC. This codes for CASSYQWDNWGDEQFF. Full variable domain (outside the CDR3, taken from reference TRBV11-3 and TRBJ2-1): EAGVVQSPRYKIIEKKQPVAFWCNPISGHNTLYWYLQNLGQGPELLIRYENEEAVDDSQLPKDRFSAERLKGVDSTLKIQPAELGDSAVYLCASSYQWDNWGDEQFFGPGTRLTVL.

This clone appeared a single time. The CDR3 here is CASSQWGMNTEAFF. The DNA for the CDR3 is TGCGCCAGCAGCCAATGGGGAATGAACACTGAAGCTTTCTTT. The chain recombines TRBV4-1 with TRBJ1-1; D gene uncertain. Germline-derived CDR1 and CDR2 are MGHRA and YSYEKL. The CDR3 spans 14 residues. The V end was cut by 2 bases, the J end by 0 bases, with 7 bases between.

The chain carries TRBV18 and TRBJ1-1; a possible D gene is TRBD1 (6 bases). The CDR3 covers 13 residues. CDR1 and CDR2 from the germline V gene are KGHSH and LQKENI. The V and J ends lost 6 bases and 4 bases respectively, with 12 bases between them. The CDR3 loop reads CASSSGQPTEAFF. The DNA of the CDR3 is TGTGCCAGCTCCTCAGGACAGCCCACTGAAGCTTTCTTT.

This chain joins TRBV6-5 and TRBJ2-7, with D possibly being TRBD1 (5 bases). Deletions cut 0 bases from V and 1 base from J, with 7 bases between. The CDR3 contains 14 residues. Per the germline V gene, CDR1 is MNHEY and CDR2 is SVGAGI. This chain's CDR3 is CASSYSDISYEQYF. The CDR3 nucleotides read TGTGCCAGCAGTTACTCGGACATATCCTACGAGCAGTACTTC.

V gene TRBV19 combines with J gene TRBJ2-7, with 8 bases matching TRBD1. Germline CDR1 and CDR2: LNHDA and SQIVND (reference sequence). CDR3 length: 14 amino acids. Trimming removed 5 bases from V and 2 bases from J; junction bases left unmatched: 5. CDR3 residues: CASSSETGAYEQYF. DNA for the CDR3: TGTGCCAGTAGTTCCGAGACAGGGGCCTACGAGCAGTACTTC.

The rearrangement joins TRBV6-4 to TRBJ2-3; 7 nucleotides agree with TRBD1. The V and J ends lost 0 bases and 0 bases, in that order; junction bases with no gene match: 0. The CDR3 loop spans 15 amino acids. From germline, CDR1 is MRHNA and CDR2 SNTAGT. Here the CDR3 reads CASSDSDRSTDTQYF. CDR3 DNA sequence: TGTGCCAGCAGTGACTCGGACAGGAGCACAGATACGCAGTATTTT.

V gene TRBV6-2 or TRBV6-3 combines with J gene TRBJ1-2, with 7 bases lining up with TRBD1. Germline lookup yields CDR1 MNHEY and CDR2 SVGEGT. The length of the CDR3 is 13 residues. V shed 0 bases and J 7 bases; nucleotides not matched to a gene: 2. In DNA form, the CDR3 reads TGTGCCAGCAGTTACTCAAACAGGGGTGGCTACACCTTC. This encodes CASSYSNRGGYTF.

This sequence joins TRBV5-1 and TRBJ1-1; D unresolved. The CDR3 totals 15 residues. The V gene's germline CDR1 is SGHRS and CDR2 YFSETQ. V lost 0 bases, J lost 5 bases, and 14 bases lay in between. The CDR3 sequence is CASSLEAESNTEAFF. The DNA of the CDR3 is TGCGCCAGCAGCTTGGAGGCAGAATCGAATACTGAAGCTTTCTTT.

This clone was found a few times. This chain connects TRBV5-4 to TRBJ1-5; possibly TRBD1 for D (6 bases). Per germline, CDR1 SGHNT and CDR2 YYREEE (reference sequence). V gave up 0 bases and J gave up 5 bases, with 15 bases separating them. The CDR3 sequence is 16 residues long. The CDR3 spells CASSLDGGAVDQPQHF. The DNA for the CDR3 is TGTGCCAGCAGCTTGGATGGGGGGGCGGTGGATCAGCCCCAGCATTTT.

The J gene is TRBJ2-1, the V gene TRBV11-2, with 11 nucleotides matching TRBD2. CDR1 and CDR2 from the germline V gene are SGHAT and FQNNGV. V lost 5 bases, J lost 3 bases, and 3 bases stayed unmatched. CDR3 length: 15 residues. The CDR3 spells CASSGLAGRYNEQFF. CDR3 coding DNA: TGTGCCAGCAGCGGACTAGCGGGCCGCTACAATGAGCAGTTCTTC.

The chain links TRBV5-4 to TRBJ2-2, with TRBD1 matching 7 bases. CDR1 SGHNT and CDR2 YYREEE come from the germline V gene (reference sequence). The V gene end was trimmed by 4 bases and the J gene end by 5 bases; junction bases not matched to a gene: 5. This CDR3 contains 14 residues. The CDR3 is CASSPGQTTGELFF. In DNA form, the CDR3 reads TGTGCCAGCAGCCCGGGACAGACGACCGGGGAGCTGTTTTTT.

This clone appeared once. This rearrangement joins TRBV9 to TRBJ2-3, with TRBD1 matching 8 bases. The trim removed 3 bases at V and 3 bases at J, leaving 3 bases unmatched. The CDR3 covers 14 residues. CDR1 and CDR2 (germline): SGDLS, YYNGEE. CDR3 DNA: TGTGCCAGCAGCGGCAGACAGGGGACAGATACGCAGTATTTT. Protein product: CASSGRQGTDTQYF. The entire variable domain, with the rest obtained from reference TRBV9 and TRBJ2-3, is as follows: DSGVTQTPKHLITATGQRVTLRCSPRSGDLSVYWYQQSLDQGLQFLIQYYNGEERAKGNILERFSAQQFPDLHSELNLSSLELGDSALYFCASSGRQGTDTQYFGPGTRLTVL.

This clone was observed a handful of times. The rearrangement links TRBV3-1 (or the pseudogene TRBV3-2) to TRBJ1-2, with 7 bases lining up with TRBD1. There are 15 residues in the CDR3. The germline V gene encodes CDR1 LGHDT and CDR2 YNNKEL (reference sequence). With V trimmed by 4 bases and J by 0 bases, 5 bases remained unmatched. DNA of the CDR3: TGTGCCAGCAGCCCCACGGACAGGCCTAACTATGGCTACACCTTC. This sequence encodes CASSPTDRPNYGYTF.